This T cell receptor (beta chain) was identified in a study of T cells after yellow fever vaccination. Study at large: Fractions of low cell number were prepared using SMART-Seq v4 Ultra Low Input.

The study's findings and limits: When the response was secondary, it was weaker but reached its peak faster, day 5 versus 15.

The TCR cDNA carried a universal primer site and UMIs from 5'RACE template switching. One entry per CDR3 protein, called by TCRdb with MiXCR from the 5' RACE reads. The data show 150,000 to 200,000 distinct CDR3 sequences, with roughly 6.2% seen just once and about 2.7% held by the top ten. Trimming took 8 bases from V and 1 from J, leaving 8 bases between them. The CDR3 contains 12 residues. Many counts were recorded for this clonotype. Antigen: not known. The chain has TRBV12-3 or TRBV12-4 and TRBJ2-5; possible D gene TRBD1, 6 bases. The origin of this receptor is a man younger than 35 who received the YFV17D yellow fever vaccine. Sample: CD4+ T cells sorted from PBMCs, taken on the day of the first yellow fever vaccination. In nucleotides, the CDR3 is TGTGCCAGCGGACAGTTCCAAGAGACCCAGTACTTC. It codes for CASGQFQETQYF.